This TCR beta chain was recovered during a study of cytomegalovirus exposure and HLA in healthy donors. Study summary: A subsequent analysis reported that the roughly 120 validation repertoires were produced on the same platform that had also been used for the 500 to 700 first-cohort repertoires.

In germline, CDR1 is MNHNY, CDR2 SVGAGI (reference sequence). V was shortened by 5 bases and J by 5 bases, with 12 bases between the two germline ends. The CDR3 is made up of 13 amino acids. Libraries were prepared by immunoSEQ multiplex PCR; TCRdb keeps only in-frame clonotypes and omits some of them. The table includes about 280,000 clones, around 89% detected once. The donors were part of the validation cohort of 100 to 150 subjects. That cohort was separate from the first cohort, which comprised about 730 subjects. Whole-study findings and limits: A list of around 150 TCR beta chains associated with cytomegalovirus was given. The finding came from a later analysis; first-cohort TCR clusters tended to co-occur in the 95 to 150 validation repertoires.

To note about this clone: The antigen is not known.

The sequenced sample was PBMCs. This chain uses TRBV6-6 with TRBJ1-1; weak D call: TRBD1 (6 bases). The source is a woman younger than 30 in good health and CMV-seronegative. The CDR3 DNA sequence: TGTGCCAGCAGTACAGGGATAAGTACTGAAGCTTTCTTT. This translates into CASSTGISTEAFF.